The clone carrying this T cell receptor (beta chain) was found once. Its antigen is unidentified. The CDR3 extends over 14 amino acids. V dropped 5 bases and J dropped 2; count of bases not matched to a gene: 6. Germline V gives CDR1 SGHVS, CDR2 FNYEAQ. These data are taken from a study of Graves' ophthalmopathy and Graves' hyperthyroidism. Amplification targeted the TCR beta CDR3 regions, with RNA transcripts as the source material. HTBI-primed first-round RT-PCR preceded second-round multiplex PCR. One entry per CDR3 protein results from TCRdb running MiXCR on the multiplex PCR reads. The data contain 650,000 to 900,000 distinct CDR3 sequences, around 40% of them singletons. Ophthalmopathy donors were characterized by moderate-to-severe activity, CAS of at least 3, NOSPECS of at least 4, and duration under 3 months. Among the exclusions were patients with other autoimmune diseases, uncontrolled infections, pregnancy or lactation.

Study-level results: Blood also held most thyroid clonotypes expanded above 0.001 frequency. A 13-signature model separated ophthalmopathy from stable hyperthyroidism, reaching about 91% sensitivity and almost 82% specificity cross-validated.

The sample was peripheral blood. V is TRBV7-6 and J is TRBJ2-7; TRBD1 agrees at 7 bases. This TCR derives from an adult man with Graves' ophthalmopathy. CDR3 amino acids: CASSPWDSPYEQYF. The CDR3 bases are TGTGCCAGCAGCCCGTGGGACAGTCCCTACGAGCAGTACTTC.